The entry that follows covers one T cell receptor (beta chain) sequence. Its antigen is not known. Sequencing used immunoSEQ multiplex PCR; TCRdb keeps in-frame clones, though not all of them. The table lists tens of thousands of clones, approximately 94% of them singletons. The entry originates in a study of graft-versus-host responses after intestinal transplantation. Whole-study findings and limits: Allografts of one patient group, those with graft-donor T cell macrochimerism, had high graft-versus-host to host-versus-graft clonal ratios.

The sequences come from unstimulated CD8+ T cells sorted from spleen or lymph node cells, collected before intestinal transplant. The TCR was taken from a human donor who received an intestinal transplant.

Here the CDR3 DNA reads TGCAGCGGTTACCTGACTAGCGGGAGGCCCCCGTACAATGAGCAGTTCTTC. Translating it yields CSGYLTSGRPPYNEQFF. The chain combines TRBV29-1 with TRBJ2-1; 13 nucleotides line up with TRBD2. The CDR3 length is 17 residues. Germline-derived CDR1 and CDR2 are SQVTM and ANQGSEA. V lost 7 bases to trimming and J lost 4 bases; unmatched junction nucleotides: 13.